This TCR beta chain was captured by sequencing in a study of neurological immune-mediated disorders. Findings and limits, study-wide: While HTLV-1-associated myelopathy showed the greatest TCR clonal expansion, multiple sclerosis showed the least, falling below healthy controls.

The CDR3 is 13 residues long. V dropped 10 bases and J dropped 0; count of bases not matched to a gene: 6. Germline assignment: CDR1 ENHRY and CDR2 SYGVKD. Source material was 2 million unsorted PBMCs, stored at -80 °C in RNAlater. This clonotype was picked up many times. The target antigen is unknown. Every sequencing run drew on 15-18 subjects and yielded over 180 million TCR-beta sequences. TCRdb re-called the 5' RACE reads with MiXCR, one entry per CDR3 protein. The sample includes tens of thousands of distinct CDR3 sequences, over 10% seen only once; the top ten take roughly 1.9%. The chain combines TRBV10-3 with TRBJ2-7; 7 bases agree with TRBD1. The origin of this receptor is a man in his sixties in good health. Input material: PBMCs. Written as DNA, the CDR3 is TGTGCCACCCGGGACAGCCACTCCTACGAGCAGTACTTC. Its protein is CATRDSHSYEQYF.